This T cell receptor (beta chain) was obtained from a study of blood T cell repertoires in COVID-19. Per the original data handling: Amplification with reference gene primers provided the estimates of nucleated cell counts. Here immunoSEQ multiplex PCR was the method, and the copy in TCRdb shows in-frame clones only, minus some. The DNA gave D and trimming, while V, J and clone size come from that table. The repertoire holds 180,000 or so clones, with nearly 90% as singletons. Participants were aged about 18 to 90 years, lived in around 25 US areas, and enrolled virtually. Which cohort a participant joined came from the clinical history participants gave. This sequence originates from a woman in her 40s with acute COVID-19. The sample taken for sequencing was PBMCs or T cells enriched from blood (not recorded which).

The CDR3 reads CASSVEQGAFGETQYF. The CDR3 DNA reads as TGTGCCAGCAGCGTAGAGCAGGGGGCTTTCGGTGAGACCCAGTACTTC. The chain links TRBV9 to TRBJ2-5; 8 bases are a match to TRBD1. Looked up from germline, CDR1 is SGDLS and CDR2 is YYNGEE. This CDR3 has 16 amino acids. V shed 0 bases, J shed 5 bases, and the junction held 9 bases outside the gene matches. Full variable domain (remainder filled in from reference TRBV9 and TRBJ2-5): DSGVTQTPKHLITATGQRVTLRCSPRSGDLSVYWYQQSLDQGLQFLIQYYNGEERAKGNILERFSAQQFPDLHSELNLSSLELGDSALYFCASSVEQGAFGETQYFGPGTRLLVL.